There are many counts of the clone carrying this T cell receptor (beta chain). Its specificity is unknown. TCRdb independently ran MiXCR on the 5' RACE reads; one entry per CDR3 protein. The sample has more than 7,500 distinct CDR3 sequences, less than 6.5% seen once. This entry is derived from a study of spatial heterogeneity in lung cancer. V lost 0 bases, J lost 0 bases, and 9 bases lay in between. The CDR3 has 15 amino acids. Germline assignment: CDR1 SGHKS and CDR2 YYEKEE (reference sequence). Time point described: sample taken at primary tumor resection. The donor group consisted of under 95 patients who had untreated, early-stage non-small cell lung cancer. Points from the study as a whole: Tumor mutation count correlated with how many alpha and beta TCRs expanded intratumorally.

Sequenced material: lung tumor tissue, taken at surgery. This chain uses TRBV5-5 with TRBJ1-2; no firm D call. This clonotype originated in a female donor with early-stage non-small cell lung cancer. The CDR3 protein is CASSLAGYANYGYTF. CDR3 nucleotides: TGTGCCAGCAGCTTGGCCGGGTACGCTAACTATGGCTACACCTTC.